The 25 T cell receptor beta chains below were found in one sample sequenced in a study of prognosis after radiotherapy for stage I lung cancer. Researchers used two-round multiplex PCR to amplify TCR beta CDR3 starting from genomic DNA. The first round of PCR was done with primers that matched each TRBV and TRBJ gene. TCRdb recomputed calls from the multiplex PCR reads with MiXCR, one row per CDR3 protein. The table has 50,000 or so distinct CDR3 sequences, around a third seen once. Material: PBMCs, obtained before or after stereotactic body radiation therapy (not recorded which). These receptors originate from a donor over 45 with non-small cell lung cancer.

As concerns this clonotype: A clone one base away is much larger, so this may be a read error. The chain uses TRBV5-6 and TRBJ2-2; no firm D call. This CDR3 region has 15 residues. Germline CDR1 is SGHDT and CDR2 is YYEEEE. Trimming removed 0 bases from V and 4 bases from J, with 10 bases in between. CDR3 protein: CASSLVLGPTGELFF. In DNA form, the CDR3 reads TGTGCCAGCAGCTTGGTATTGGGCCCCACCGGGGAGCTGTTTTTT.

This clonotype was observed at least ten times. J is TRBJ1-2 and V is TRBV7-2; D not resolved. Germline values: CDR1 SGHTA, CDR2 FQGNSA. The CDR3 covers 15 residues. V was pared by 6 bases and J by 2 bases, with 16 bases between. CDR3 loop: CASSFLFIGNYGYTF. CDR3 nucleotides: TGTGCCAGCAGTTTCCTATTCATAGGGAACTATGGCTACACCTTC. Looking up the rest from reference TRBV7-2 and TRBJ1-2 gives the full variable domain: GAGVSQSPSNKVTEKGKDVELRCDPISGHTALYWYRQSLGQGLEFLIYFQGNSAPDKSGLPSDRFSAERTGGSVSTLTIQRTQQEDSAVYLCASSFLFIGNYGYTFGSGTRLTVV.

This clonotype was observed a few times. A single base separates this from a much larger clone, so it may be a read error. The rearrangement uses TRBV6-1 and TRBJ1-2; unclear D gene. Germline CDR1 MNHNS, CDR2 SASEGT. The CDR3 totals 12 residues. V was clipped by 7 bases and J by 5 bases, with 11 bases between them. The CDR3 protein is CASTTYTYGYTF. CDR3 in DNA: TGTGCCAGCACTACCTACACGTATGGCTACACCTTC.

This clonotype was seen ten or more times. The chain uses TRBV7-3 and TRBJ2-2, with 14 nucleotides matching TRBD2. With V trimmed by 5 bases and J by 4 bases, 3 bases remained unmatched. Germline V gives CDR1 SGHTA, CDR2 FQGTGA. CDR3 length: 16 amino acids. The CDR3 coding sequence is TGTGCCAGCAGCCCGGGACTAGCGGGAGTCACCGGGGAGCTGTTTTTT. It codes for CASSPGLAGVTGELFF.

As concerns this clonotype: A much larger clone lies a single base off, so this may be a read error. The chain couples TRBV6-4 to TRBJ2-1, with 7 nucleotides matching TRBD2. The J segment lost 8 bases and the V segment lost 3 bases, leaving 10 bases of the junction unmatched. This CDR3 is 15 amino acids long. Per the germline V gene, CDR1 is MRHNA and CDR2 is SNTAGT. The CDR3 DNA sequence: TGTGCCAGCAGTGATAGGGTAGCGGGTAACTATGAGCAGTTCTTC. It translates to CASSDRVAGNYEQFF.

In this sample, this clonotype turned up a few times. The chain combines TRBV6-1 with TRBJ2-4, with D possibly matching TRBD1 (6 bases). Trimming cost V 6 bases and J 6 bases, with 27 bases left between them. Germline CDR1 and CDR2: MNHNS and SASEGT. The CDR3 totals 18 residues. The CDR3 reads CASRPLLVGALLGNIQYF. Written as DNA, the CDR3 is TGTGCCAGCAGACCACTCCTCGTGGGGGCGCTTTTAGGAAACATTCAGTACTTC.

The table lists this clonotype with many counts. The chain joins TRBV4-3 to TRBJ2-7; D unclear. Germline loops: CDR1 LGHNA, CDR2 YSLEER. Trimming removed 0 bases from V and 6 bases from J, with 12 bases in between. The CDR3 length is 14 residues. CDR3 nucleotides: TGCGCCAGCAGCCAAGATCTGGAATCTGGCGAGCAGTACTTC. Translating gives CASSQDLESGEQYF.

This clonotype showed up many times. V is TRBV29-1 and J is TRBJ2-5, with 9 bases lining up with TRBD1. The trim removed 3 bases at V and 5 bases at J, leaving 4 bases unmatched. The CDR3 extends over 13 amino acids. Germline CDR1 SQVTM, CDR2 ANQGSEA. Written as DNA, the CDR3 is TGCAGCGTTGATAGGACAGGGGTCGAGACCCAGTACTTC. Its translation: CSVDRTGVETQYF.

At least ten counts were recorded for this clonotype. The V and J genes are TRBV20-1 and TRBJ2-3; 8 nucleotides line up with TRBD1. From germline, CDR1 is DFQATT and CDR2 SNEGSKA (reference sequence). The trim removed 6 bases at V and 6 bases at J, leaving 14 bases unmatched. The CDR3 extends over 15 amino acids. The CDR3 here is CSALLGQGASDTQYF. CDR3 DNA sequence: TGCAGTGCACTCCTTGGACAGGGAGCGTCGGATACGCAGTATTTT.

The table lists this clonotype with many counts. The chain joins TRBV20-1 to TRBJ1-5, with 9 nucleotides matching TRBD1. Germline CDR1 DFQATT, CDR2 SNEGSKA (reference sequence). The J segment lost 7 bases and the V segment lost 2 bases, leaving 9 bases of the junction unmatched. The CDR3 has 15 residues. The CDR3 here is CSARLSGQGRQPQHF. The CDR3 nucleotides read TGCAGTGCTAGACTTTCGGGACAGGGAAGACAGCCCCAGCATTTT.

This clonotype was seen a handful of times. This may be a read error, as it is one base from a much larger clone. The chain is built from TRBV19 and TRBJ1-5, with D perhaps TRBD1 (6 bases). This CDR3 comprises 15 residues. Trimming pared 7 bases from V and 6 bases from J, leaving 19 bases between. Germline CDR1 is LNHDA and CDR2 is SQIVND (reference sequence). In nucleotides, the CDR3 is TGTGCCAGTAACGTCGCGGGCAGGGGACGTCAGCCCCAGCATTTT. This sequence encodes CASNVAGRGRQPQHF.

Details on this clonotype: A junction boundary mismatches the germline segment, possibly from a read error. The rearrangement links TRBV5-1 to TRBJ1-2; 10 bases line up with TRBD1. Germline-derived CDR1 and CDR2 are SGHRS and YFSETQ. The CDR3 spans 15 residues. CDR3 in amino acids: CASSSGTGAMYVYTF. CDR3 DNA sequence: TGCGCCAGCAGCTCGGGGACAGGGGCGATGTATGTCTACACCTTC.

There are many counts of this clonotype. The J gene is TRBJ2-2, the V gene TRBV7-2; a weak D match, TRBD2 (6 bases). Trimming left V 5 bases short and J 6 bases short, with 19 bases between. The germline V gene encodes CDR1 SGHTA and CDR2 FQGNSA. The CDR3 totals 16 residues. The CDR3 DNA sequence: TGTGCCAGCAGCGGCAGGGCTACTAGCTTTCCCGGGGAGCTGTTTTTT. Translation: CASSGRATSFPGELFF.

To note about this clonotype: This may be a read error, as it is one base from a much larger clone. The gene calls are TRBV2 and TRBJ2-7; D tentatively fits TRBD1 or TRBD2 (6 bases each). The CDR3 extends over 11 amino acids. Germline CDR1 reads SNHLY; CDR2 reads FYNNEI. The germline V and J ends were trimmed by 2 bases and 9 bases, with 8 bases remaining between them. The CDR3 coding sequence is TGTGCCAGCAGTGAAAGGGGGGTGCAGTACTTC. Its protein product is CASSERGVQYF.

As for this clonotype: It may be a read error: a sequence one base away is much more abundant. This chain connects TRBV6-1 to TRBJ2-5; 9 nucleotides agree with TRBD2. This CDR3 comprises 14 residues. The germline CDR1 and CDR2 sequences are MNHNS and SASEGT. V dropped 7 bases and J dropped 5; count of bases not matched to a gene: 8. The CDR3 loop reads CASMGAGGKETQYF. CDR3 DNA sequence: TGTGCCAGCATGGGCGCGGGAGGGAAGGAGACCCAGTACTTC.

As to this clonotype: A much larger clone differs by one base, so this may be a read error. The chain carries TRBV6-1 and TRBJ1-1; D is ambiguous. Germline CDR1 is MNHNS and CDR2 is SASEGT. The CDR3 totals 12 residues. Trimming shortened V by 10 bases and J by 1 base, and 10 bases separated the two germline ends. CDR3 nucleotides: TGTGCCATTATGGCCTCGAACACTGAAGCTTTCTTT. Protein: CAIMASNTEAFF.

This clonotype was counted ten times or more. Germline and junction disagree at one end, which may indicate a read error. The CDR3: CASSLEPNTEAFF. CDR3 bases: TGTGCTAGCAGCTTAGAACCGAACACTGAAGCTTTCTTT. The chain employs TRBV7-7 and TRBJ1-1; D is undetermined. Germline-derived CDR1 and CDR2 are SSHAT and FNYEAQ (reference sequence). The CDR3 is 13 residues long.

In its sample, this clonotype was seen many times. The V and J genes are TRBV5-1 and TRBJ1-2; perhaps TRBD1 as D (6 bases). Germline CDR1 reads SGHRS; CDR2 reads YFSETQ. The CDR3 contains 13 residues. V lost 5 bases to trimming and J lost 7 bases, with 15 bases between them. The CDR3 nucleotides are TGCGCCAGCAGTTATCAAACAGGGACTGGCTACACCTTC. Translation gives CASSYQTGTGYTF.

The sample holds many counts of this clonotype. The chain recombines TRBV11-2 with TRBJ2-7; no reliable D call. CDR1 and CDR2 (germline): SGHAT, FQNNGV. The CDR3 has 15 residues. The V and J ends lost 5 bases and 5 bases respectively, with 19 bases between them. CDR3 coding DNA: TGTGCCAGCAGCCTCGAAATGACCCCGTGGGACGAGCAGTACTTC. As protein: CASSLEMTPWDEQYF. Variable domain in full (rest from reference TRBV11-2 and TRBJ2-7): EAGVAQSPRYKIIEKRQSVAFWCNPISGHATLYWYQQILGQGPKLLIQFQNNGVVDDSQLPKDRFSAERLKGVDSTLKIQPAKLEDSAVYLCASSLEMTPWDEQYFGPGTRLTVT.

The chain joins TRBV5-1 to TRBJ2-2; D is uncertain. Trimming cost V 0 bases and J 5 bases, with 11 bases left between them. The CDR3 sequence is 15 residues long. Germline V gene sequence: CDR1 SGHRS, CDR2 YFSETQ. For the CDR3, the DNA is TGCGCCAGCAGCTTGGGGGCCCTTGGAACCGGGGAGCTGTTTTTT. Translating it yields CASSLGALGTGELFF.

In its sample, this clonotype was seen many times. The rearrangement uses TRBV30 and TRBJ2-3, with unresolved D. The CDR3 contains 14 residues. Trimming removed 0 bases at V and 4 bases at J, with 11 bases between. Germline V gives CDR1 GTSNPN, CDR2 SVGIG (reference sequence). CDR3 in DNA: TGTGCCTGGAGTGTACTGGAATACGCAGATACGCAGTATTTT. Its translation: CAWSVLEYADTQYF.

This clonotype was detected many times. The gene calls are TRBV6-1 and TRBJ2-1; D possibly corresponds to TRBD1 (6 bases). The CDR3 totals 16 residues. V dropped 2 bases and J dropped 8 bases, with 19 bases sitting between them. Looked up from germline, CDR1 is MNHNS and CDR2 is SASEGT. The CDR3 DNA reads as TGTGCCAGCAGTGAACCAGGGGCAGGGCTCGCTTATGAGCAGTTCTTC. Translating gives CASSEPGAGLAYEQFF.

This clonotype was detected ten times or more. The genes are TRBV19 and TRBJ1-2; D remains unclear. From germline, CDR1 is LNHDA and CDR2 SQIVND (reference sequence). Trimming took 4 bases from V and 1 from J, leaving 22 bases between them. The CDR3 consists of 18 residues. The CDR3 loop reads CASSRLYGPDGHNYGYTF. CDR3 coding DNA: TGTGCCAGTAGTAGGCTCTACGGACCGGACGGTCATAACTATGGCTACACCTTC.

This clonotype appeared many times. This chain joins TRBV7-8 and TRBJ2-5; the D gene is possibly TRBD2 (5 bases). The CDR3 loop spans 14 amino acids. Germline assignment: CDR1 SGHVS and CDR2 FQNEAQ. Trimming pared 1 base from V and 5 bases from J, leaving 11 bases between. The CDR3 is CASSLVTGSETQYF. CDR3 DNA sequence: TGTGCCAGCAGCTTAGTTACGGGATCGGAGACCCAGTACTTC.

A word on this clonotype: A much bigger clone sits one base away, suggesting this may be a read error. The chain couples TRBV20-1 to TRBJ2-5, with TRBD2 matching over 13 bases. Trimming removed 8 bases from V and 5 bases from J; junction bases left unmatched: 11. CDR1 and CDR2 from the germline V gene are DFQATT and SNEGSKA (reference sequence). The CDR3 spans 15 residues. DNA for the CDR3: TGCAGTACAGAGGAACTAGCGGGAGGGGACGAGACCCAGTACTTC. As protein: CSTEELAGGDETQYF.